The T cell receptor beta chain described here comes from a study of T cell responses to AZD1222 COVID-19 vaccine. Study-wide findings and caveats: Researchers took repertoire samples only after the peak T cell response had come. Epitopes outside B.1.351 and B.1.1.7 mutated regions reportedly drew nearly half of spike TCRs.

With regard to this clone: Its antigen remains unidentified.

TCRdb keeps only in-frame clones here, not all; method: immunoSEQ multiplex PCR. This table has about 150,000 clones, 80% to 95% appearing once. There are 13 residues in the CDR3. Per germline, CDR1 MGHDK and CDR2 SYGVNS. The ends lost 5 bases at V and 8 bases at J; junction bases unmatched: 6. Second-dose groups at about 4 or about 12 weeks were pooled. This clonotype was obtained from an adult who received the AZD1222 COVID-19 vaccine. The input for sequencing was peripheral blood, taken 28 days after the second AZD1222 dose. The J gene is TRBJ1-2, the V gene TRBV25-1; the match to TRBD1 covers 9 bases. The CDR3 region has the DNA TGTGCCAGCAGTACAGGGGGCACGGGCGGCTACACCTTC. Translation: CASSTGGTGGYTF.